A single sample gave rise to the 3 T cell receptor beta chains below, sequenced in a study of T cell repertoires in cytomegalovirus infection. MiXCR, run by TCRdb on the reads, gives a single entry per CDR3 protein. This table holds about half a million distinct CDR3 sequences, 25% to 35% found once. Their antigen targets remain unknown. This material consisted of cultured PBMCs, taken from culture after CMV antigen stimulation. All receptors come from a human donor in good health (CMV status not recorded). Some clones in this sample may be carry-over from other donors' samples.

The V call is TRBV7-2, the J call TRBJ2-4; D gene ambiguous. Germline V CDR1 and CDR2: SGHTA, FQGNSA. The CDR3 contains 11 residues. Trimming pared 3 bases from V and 5 bases from J, leaving 2 bases between. The CDR3 region is CASSFQNIQYF. CDR3 sequence (DNA): TGTGCCAGCAGCTTCCAAAACATTCAGTACTTC.

There are many counts of this clonotype. The chain has TRBV7-2 and TRBJ1-5; D gene unclear. This CDR3 region has 13 residues. Between the trimmed V and J ends, which lost 8 bases and 5 bases, there was a span of 13 bases. Germline values: CDR1 SGHTA, CDR2 FQGNSA. The CDR3 spells CASGLDGDQPQHF. For the CDR3, the DNA is TGTGCCAGCGGACTCGACGGAGATCAGCCCCAGCATTTT.

In its sample, this clonotype was seen once. This chain joins TRBV6-6 and TRBJ2-7; 13 bases match TRBD2. V was clipped by 5 bases and J by 0 bases; unmatched bases: 7. The CDR3 runs to 17 residues. Germline loops: CDR1 MNHNY, CDR2 SVGAGI (reference sequence). The CDR3 here is CASSPTTSGRVSYEQYF. CDR3 DNA sequence: TGTGCCAGCAGTCCCACTACTAGCGGGAGGGTCTCCTACGAGCAGTACTTC.